What follows are 27 T cell receptor beta chains derived from one specimen sequenced in a study of post-analysis software for immune sequencing data. Findings and caveats of the study: Controls showed lower frequencies than patients for five TRBV segments, and TRBV5-6, TRBV5-1 and TRBV20-1 were among these.

Researchers reported that TCR beta cDNA libraries carried unique molecular identifiers. Via MiXCR, TCRdb re-called the PCR reads, giving one row per CDR3 protein. The sample lists about 500,000 distinct CDR3 sequences, over 35% occurring once. Their antigens are not known. Sequenced sample: blood. The receptors originated from a girl aged 10-17 years with multiple sclerosis.

The chain joins TRBV27 to TRBJ2-5, with TRBD2 identical over 7 bases. The DNA end lines up better with TRBJ2-7; the J call may be wrong. CDR1 is MNHEY and CDR2 is SMNVEV in the germline V gene (reference sequence). The CDR3 is made up of 14 amino acids. The CDR3 region has the DNA TGTGCCAGCAGACCCAGGCCTAGCGGCTACGAGCAGTACTTC. This sequence encodes CASRPRPSGYEQYF.

The V gene is TRBV20-1, the J gene TRBJ2-1; D gene unclear. The DNA end is a closer match to TRBJ2-7, so the J assignment may be wrong. CDR3 length: 12 amino acids. Per germline, CDR1 DFQATT and CDR2 SNEGSKA (reference sequence). CDR3: CSARGISNEQYF. The CDR3, as DNA: TGCAGTGCTAGGGGTATCTCCAATGAGCAGTACTTC.

This clonotype has a handful of counts. The V call is TRBV28, the J call TRBJ1-4; possible D gene TRBD1, 5 bases. Deletions cut 6 bases from V and 0 bases from J, with 17 bases between. The CDR3 runs to 17 residues. Germline V gene sequence: CDR1 MDHEN, CDR2 SYDVKM. CDR3 sequence (DNA): TGTGCCAGCAGCTCACAAATCCGGGGCACAACTAATGAAAAACTGTTTTTT. It codes for CASSSQIRGTTNEKLFF.

This clonotype was detected a few times. The J gene is TRBJ2-1, the V gene TRBV7-8; D assignment may be TRBD1 or TRBD2 (5 bases each). V was trimmed by 5 bases and J by 4 bases, leaving 21 bases between them. Germline V gives CDR1 SGHVS, CDR2 FQNEAQ. CDR3 length: 17 amino acids. The CDR3 spells CASSPRGASLEYNEQFF. CDR3 DNA: TGTGCCAGCAGCCCCCGGGGCGCGTCCCTTGAGTACAATGAGCAGTTCTTC.

The chain recombines TRBV29-1 with TRBJ1-1; unclear D gene. The V gene's germline CDR1 is SQVTM and CDR2 ANQGSEA. Between the trimmed V and J ends, which lost 3 bases and 0 bases, there was a span of 14 bases. The CDR3 length is 15 residues. This CDR3 reads CSVDPEHYMNTEAFF. CDR3 coding DNA: TGCAGCGTTGACCCCGAACACTACATGAACACTGAAGCTTTCTTT.

The J gene is TRBJ2-1, the V gene TRBV5-4, with D possibly being TRBD1 (6 bases). Germline-derived CDR1 and CDR2 are SGHNT and YYREEE (reference sequence). V dropped 5 bases and J dropped 3 bases, with 18 bases sitting between them. This CDR3 comprises 16 residues. The CDR3 loop is CASSSGVGGRYNEQFF. CDR3 coding DNA: TGTGCCAGCAGTTCAGGGGTTGGGGGACGCTACAATGAGCAGTTCTTC.

With regard to this clonotype: Mismatch with germline at one junction end may stem from a read error. The chain is built from TRBV7-8 and TRBJ1-4, with 11 bases that match TRBD1. Germline CDR1 reads SGHVS; CDR2 reads FQNEAQ. CDR3 length equals 15 residues. The CDR3 reads CASSPRTGGFERLFF. In DNA form, the CDR3 reads TGTGCCAGCAGCCCCCGGACAGGGGGCTTTGAAAGACTGTTTTTT.

The chain has TRBV28 and TRBJ2-7; D is perhaps TRBD1 or TRBD2 (7 bases each). Germline assignment: CDR1 MDHEN and CDR2 SYDVKM. V gave up 2 bases and J gave up 3 bases, with 17 bases separating them. There are 16 residues in the CDR3. The CDR3 DNA follows: TGTGCCAGCAGTTTACCAGGGGGGGCGATTATCTACGAGCAGTACTTC. Translation: CASSLPGGAIIYEQYF. Using reference TRBV28 and TRBJ2-7 for the parts outside the CDR3, the full variable domain is DVKVTQSSRYLVKRTGEKVFLECVQDMDHENMFWYRQDPGLGLRLIYFSYDVKMKEKGDIPEGYSVSREKKERFSLILESASTNQTSMYLCASSLPGGAIIYEQYFGPGTRLTVT.

The chain links TRBV20-1 to TRBJ2-3, with a weak D call TRBD2 (6 bases). CDR3 size: 12 residues. Germline CDR1 DFQATT, CDR2 SNEGSKA (reference sequence). V shed 2 bases and J shed 3 bases, with 6 bases lying between them. In DNA form, the CDR3 reads TGCAGTGCTAGACTAGCGACAGATACGCAGTATTTT. It is translated as CSARLATDTQYF.

The chain uses TRBV4-3 and TRBJ2-7; no clear D. V was cut by 4 bases and J by 0 bases, with 16 bases left in between. From germline, CDR1 is LGHNA and CDR2 YSLEER. This CDR3 is 16 amino acids long. The CDR3 DNA sequence: TGCGCCAGCAGCCCCCAAGGGTCGGCGAGCTCCTACGAGCAGTACTTC. Amino acids: CASSPQGSASSYEQYF.

The V gene is TRBV20-1, the J gene TRBJ1-5; no clear D gene. V was cut by 6 bases and J by 2 bases, with 11 bases left in between. The CDR3 has 13 amino acids. The germline CDR1 and CDR2 sequences are DFQATT and SNEGSKA (reference sequence). The CDR3 loop reads CSAVVGGNQPQHF. The DNA for the CDR3 is TGCAGTGCCGTAGTGGGCGGCAATCAGCCCCAGCATTTT.

The chain joins TRBV6-2 or TRBV6-3 to TRBJ1-5; possible D gene TRBD1, 6 bases. There are 15 residues in the CDR3. V gave up 5 bases and J gave up 4 bases, with 15 bases separating them. Germline V lookup: CDR1 MNHEY, CDR2 SVGEGT. The DNA of the CDR3 is TGTGCCAGCAGTACCCTAGACAGGACAAATCAGCCCCAGCATTTT. This encodes CASSTLDRTNQPQHF.

The V and J genes are TRBV5-6 and TRBJ2-7; D ambiguous. The germline V gene has CDR1 SGHDT and CDR2 YYEEEE. Deletions cut 4 bases from V and 4 bases from J, with 12 bases between. This CDR3 is 13 amino acids long. DNA for the CDR3: TGTGCCAGCAGCGATGGGTCCTTTTACGAGCAGTACTTC. It is translated as CASSDGSFYEQYF.

This clonotype occurred a few times. The chain uses TRBV20-1 and TRBJ2-7; 7 nucleotides agree with TRBD2. The V gene's germline CDR1 is DFQATT and CDR2 SNEGSKA (reference sequence). The CDR3 loop spans 14 amino acids. Losses at the gene ends were 3 bases for V and 5 bases for J; bases not matched to a gene: 10. The CDR3 protein is CSARGREFPHEQYF. CDR3 nucleotides: TGCAGTGCTAGGGGGCGGGAGTTTCCCCACGAGCAGTACTTC.

This sequence joins TRBV12-3 or TRBV12-4 and TRBJ1-4; D may be TRBD1 (5 bases). CDR3 length: 15 residues. Trimming took off 5 bases at V and 4 bases at J, with 14 bases between the two ends. The CDR3 DNA reads as TGTGCCAGCAGTCCTACGGGACCGATTAATGAAAAACTGTTTTTT. Translation gives CASSPTGPINEKLFF.

This chain connects TRBV4-3 to TRBJ2-5, with D possibly matching TRBD1 (5 bases). The V end was cut by 0 bases, the J end by 5 bases, with 10 bases between. The germline gives CDR1 LGHNA, CDR2 YSLEER. This CDR3 region has 14 residues. The CDR3 DNA reads as TGCGCCAGCAGCCAAGAAGCAAACAGGGAGACCCAGTACTTC. Protein: CASSQEANRETQYF.

The V and J genes are TRBV12-3 or TRBV12-4 and TRBJ2-7; TRBD1 is a possible D gene (6 bases). CDR3 length: 16 amino acids. The V gene lost 4 bases and the J gene lost 2 bases, with 18 bases spanning the gap. This CDR3 is CASSWQGKIQPYEQYF. CDR3 DNA sequence: TGTGCCAGCAGTTGGCAGGGGAAAATTCAACCCTACGAGCAGTACTTC.

This clonotype was detected only a few times. The rearrangement joins TRBV18 to TRBJ1-2; 9 bases are shared with TRBD1. CDR1 and CDR2 from the germline V gene are KGHSH and LQKENI. This CDR3 contains 13 residues. V lost 1 base and J lost 10; bases outside the gene matches: 4. The DNA of the CDR3 is TGTGCCAGCTCACCACGCGACAGGGGGGACTACACCTTC. The encoded protein is CASSPRDRGDYTF.

This chain connects TRBV5-1 to TRBJ2-7, with TRBD2 as a possible D gene (5 bases). Germline V gene sequence: CDR1 SGHRS, CDR2 YFSETQ. The V end was cut by 0 bases, the J end by 7 bases, with 14 bases between. CDR3 size: 14 residues. The CDR3 reads CASSLDLARGEQYF. CDR3 bases: TGCGCCAGCAGCTTGGATTTGGCCCGGGGAGAGCAGTACTTC.

This clonotype turned up a few times. V gene TRBV29-1 combines with J gene TRBJ2-3; D might be TRBD1 (5 bases). The ends were cut back, 0 bases at V and 4 bases at J, with 8 bases in the middle. This CDR3 comprises 13 residues. Looked up from germline, CDR1 is SQVTM and CDR2 is ANQGSEA. This chain's CDR3 is CSVEDWGPDTQYF. In DNA, the CDR3 is TGCAGCGTTGAAGATTGGGGCCCAGATACGCAGTATTTT.

V usage is TRBV7-2 and J usage is TRBJ2-1; D may be TRBD1 or TRBD2 (7 bases each). The V gene lost 3 bases and the J gene lost 8 bases, with 17 bases spanning the gap. The CDR3 is 15 amino acids. Germline V gene sequence: CDR1 SGHTA, CDR2 FQGNSA. The CDR3 loop is CASSLGGRGGDEQFF. The DNA for the CDR3 is TGTGCCAGCAGCTTGGGAGGCAGGGGGGGGGATGAGCAGTTCTTC.

V and J are TRBV4-2 and TRBJ1-5; TRBD1 matches 7 bases. This CDR3 has 15 residues. The junction had 5 bases not matched to a gene; V was cut back by 1 base and J by 5 bases. Germline lookup yields CDR1 LGHNA and CDR2 YNFKEQ. CDR3 DNA: TGTGCCAGCAGCCAAGGCAGGGACAGCCATCAGCCCCAGCATTTT. This encodes CASSQGRDSHQPQHF.

The CDR3 nucleotides are TGTGCCAGCTCGAAAAGGGGGCTTAATGAGCAGTTCTTC. It codes for CASSKRGLNEQFF. The chain recombines TRBV6-2 or TRBV6-3 with TRBJ2-1; 7 nucleotides agree with TRBD1. The V gene end was trimmed by 8 bases and the J gene end by 7 bases; junction bases not matched to a gene: 8. This CDR3 has 13 residues. Germline V lookup: CDR1 MNHEY, CDR2 SVGEGT.

J is TRBJ2-6 and V is TRBV5-5, with a possible D match to TRBD2 (5 bases). This CDR3 is built from 18 residues. The germline V gene has CDR1 SGHKS and CDR2 YYEKEE (reference sequence). Trimming took 0 bases from V and 2 from J, leaving 15 bases between them. DNA for the CDR3: TGTGCCAGCAGCTTGGTCCGGGGTGCTGGCACTGGGGCCAACGTCCTGACTTTC. Its protein is CASSLVRGAGTGANVLTF.

The CDR3 reads CASRPLAGRPDTQYF. CDR3 bases: TGTGCCAGCAGGCCACTAGCGGGCCGGCCAGATACGCAGTATTTT. V is TRBV7-6 and J is TRBJ2-3; 9 bases agree with TRBD2. The CDR3 extends over 15 amino acids. CDR1 and CDR2 (germline): SGHVS, FNYEAQ. J gave up 4 bases and V 6 bases, and 8 bases lay outside the gene matches.

This clonotype was observed many times. V gene TRBV7-2 combines with J gene TRBJ2-4; D tentatively fits TRBD1 or TRBD2 (5 bases each). Trimming shortened V by 3 bases and J by 0 bases, and 15 bases separated the two germline ends. Per the germline V gene, CDR1 is SGHTA and CDR2 is FQGNSA. This CDR3 contains 17 residues. The CDR3 DNA reads TGTGCCAGCAGCTTCTCCGGGACCCTGGGAGCCAAAAACATTCAGTACTTC. Its protein product is CASSFSGTLGAKNIQYF.

In the case of this clonotype: A junction boundary mismatches the germline segment, possibly from a read error. V usage is TRBV12-3 or TRBV12-4 and J usage is TRBJ1-4, with 8 bases lining up with TRBD1. The CDR3 spans 15 residues. DNA of the CDR3: TGTGCCAGCAGTTCCGGGACAGGCATTAATGAAAAACGGTTTTTT. Translated, it gives CASSSGTGINEKRFF.